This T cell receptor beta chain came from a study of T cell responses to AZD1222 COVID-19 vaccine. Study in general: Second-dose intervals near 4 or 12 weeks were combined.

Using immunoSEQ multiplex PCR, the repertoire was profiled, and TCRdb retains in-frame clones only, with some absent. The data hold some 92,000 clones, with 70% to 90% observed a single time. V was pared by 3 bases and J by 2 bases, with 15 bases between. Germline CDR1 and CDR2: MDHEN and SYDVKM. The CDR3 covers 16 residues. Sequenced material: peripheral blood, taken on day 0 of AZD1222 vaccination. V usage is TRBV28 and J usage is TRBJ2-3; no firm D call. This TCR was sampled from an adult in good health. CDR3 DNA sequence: TGTGCCAGCAGTTTCCCTCGTCAGGAGTCCACAGATACGCAGTATTTT. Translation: CASSFPRQESTDTQYF.